This T cell receptor beta chain was captured in a study of a mutant IDH1 vaccine in newly diagnosed glioma. Noted time point: week 11, during vaccination. One vaccine dose held 300 ug of mutant IDH1 20-mer peptide and came with topical imiquimod. This CDR3 comprises 18 residues. The V end lost 3 bases, the J end lost 2 bases, and 22 bases lay between the germline ends. CDR1 is LNHDA and CDR2 is SQIVND in the germline V gene (reference sequence). On this clone itself: No antigen is known for it.

Only in-frame clones appear in the TCRdb table, and some are missing; sequencing was by immunoSEQ multiplex PCR. The top ten hold roughly 9% of the sample, which has fewer than 75,000 clones, 84% seen once. V usage is TRBV19 and J usage is TRBJ1-2; perhaps TRBD1 as D (5 bases). The specimen comprised PBMCs, sampled from a glioma patient whose treatment included an IDH1 peptide vaccine. This receptor was obtained from a woman aged 50 to 60 with glioma. DNA of the CDR3: TGTGCCAGTAGTATTGCGCCCTTGGGTAAAGGGGAAAACTATGGCTACACCTTC. This translates into CASSIAPLGKGENYGYTF.